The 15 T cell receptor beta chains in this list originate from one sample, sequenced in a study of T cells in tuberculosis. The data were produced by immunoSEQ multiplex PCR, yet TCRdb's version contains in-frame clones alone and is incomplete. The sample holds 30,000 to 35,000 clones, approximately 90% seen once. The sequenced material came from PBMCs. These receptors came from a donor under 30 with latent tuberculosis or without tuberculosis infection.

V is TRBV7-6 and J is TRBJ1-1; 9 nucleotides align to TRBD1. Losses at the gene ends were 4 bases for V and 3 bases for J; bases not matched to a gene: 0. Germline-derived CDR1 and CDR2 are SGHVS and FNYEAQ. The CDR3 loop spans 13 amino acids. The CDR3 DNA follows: TGTGCCAGCAGCTGGACAGGGGACACTGAAGCTTTCTTT. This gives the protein CASSWTGDTEAFF.

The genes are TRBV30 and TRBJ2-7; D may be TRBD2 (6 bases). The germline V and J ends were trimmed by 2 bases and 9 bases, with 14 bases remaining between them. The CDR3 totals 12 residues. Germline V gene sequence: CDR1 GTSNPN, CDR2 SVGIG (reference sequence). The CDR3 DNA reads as TGTGCCTGGAGTCTATTTAGCGGAGGGCAGTACTTC. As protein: CAWSLFSGGQYF.

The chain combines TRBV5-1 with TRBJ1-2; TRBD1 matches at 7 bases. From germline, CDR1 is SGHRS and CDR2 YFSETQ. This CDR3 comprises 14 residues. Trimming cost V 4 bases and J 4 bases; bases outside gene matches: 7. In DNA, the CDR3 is TGCGCCAGCAGCCCACAGGGGATGTTCTATGGCTACACCTTC. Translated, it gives CASSPQGMFYGYTF. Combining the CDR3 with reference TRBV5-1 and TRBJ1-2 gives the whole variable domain KAGVTQTPRYLIKTRGQQVTLSCSPISGHRSVSWYQQTPGQGLQFLFEYFSETQRNKGNFPGRFSGRQFSNSRSEMNVSTLELGDSALYLCASSPQGMFYGYTFGSGTRLTVV.

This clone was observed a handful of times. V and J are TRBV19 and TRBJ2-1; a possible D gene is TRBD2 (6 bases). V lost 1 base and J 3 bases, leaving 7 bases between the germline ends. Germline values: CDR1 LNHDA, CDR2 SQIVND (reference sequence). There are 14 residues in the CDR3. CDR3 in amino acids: CASSIASDYNEQFF. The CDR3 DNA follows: TGTGCCAGTAGTATAGCTAGCGACTACAATGAGCAGTTCTTC.

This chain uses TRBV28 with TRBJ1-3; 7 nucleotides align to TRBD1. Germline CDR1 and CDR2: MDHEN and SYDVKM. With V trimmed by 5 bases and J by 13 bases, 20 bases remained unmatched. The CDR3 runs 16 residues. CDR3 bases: TGTGCCAGCAGTCCATCCGGGACGGAGGGAAACAGGGGTATATATTTT. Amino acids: CASSPSGTEGNRGIYF.

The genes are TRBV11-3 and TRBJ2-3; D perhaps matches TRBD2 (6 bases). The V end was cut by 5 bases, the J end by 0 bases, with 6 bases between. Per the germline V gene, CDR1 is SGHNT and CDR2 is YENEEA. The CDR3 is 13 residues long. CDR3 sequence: CASSGGSTDTQYF. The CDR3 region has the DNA TGTGCCAGCAGCGGGGGGAGCACAGATACGCAGTATTTT.

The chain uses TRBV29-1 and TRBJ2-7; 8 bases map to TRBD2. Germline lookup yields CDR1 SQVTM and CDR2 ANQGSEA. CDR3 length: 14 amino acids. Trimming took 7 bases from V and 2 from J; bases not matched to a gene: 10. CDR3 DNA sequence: TGCAGCGCCAAGACGGGACTAGGGACCTACGAGCAGTACTTC. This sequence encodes CSAKTGLGTYEQYF.

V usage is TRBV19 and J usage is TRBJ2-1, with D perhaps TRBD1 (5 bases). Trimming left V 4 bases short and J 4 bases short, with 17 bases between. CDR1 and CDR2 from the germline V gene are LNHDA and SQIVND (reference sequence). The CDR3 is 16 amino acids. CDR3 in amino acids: CASSKGRQPSYNEQFF. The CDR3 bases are TGTGCCAGTAGTAAAGGACGACAGCCATCATACAATGAGCAGTTCTTC.

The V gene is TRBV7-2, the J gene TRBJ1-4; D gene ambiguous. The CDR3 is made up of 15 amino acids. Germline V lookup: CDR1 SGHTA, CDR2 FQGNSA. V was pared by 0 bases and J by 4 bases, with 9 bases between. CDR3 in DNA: TGTGCCAGCAGCTTAGCGTGGGGAGGTAATGAAAAACTGTTTTTT. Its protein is CASSLAWGGNEKLFF.

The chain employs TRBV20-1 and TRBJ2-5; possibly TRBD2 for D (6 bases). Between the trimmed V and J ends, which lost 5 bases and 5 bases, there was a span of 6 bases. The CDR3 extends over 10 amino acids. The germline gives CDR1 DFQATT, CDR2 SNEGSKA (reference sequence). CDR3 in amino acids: CSARGETQYF. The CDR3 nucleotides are TGCAGTGCTCGGGGGGAGACCCAGTACTTC.

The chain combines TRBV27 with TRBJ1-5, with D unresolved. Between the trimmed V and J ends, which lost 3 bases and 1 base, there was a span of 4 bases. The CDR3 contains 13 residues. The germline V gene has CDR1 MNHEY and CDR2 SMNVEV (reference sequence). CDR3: CASSLGSNQPQHF. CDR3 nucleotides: TGTGCCAGCAGTTTGGGCAGCAATCAGCCCCAGCATTTT.

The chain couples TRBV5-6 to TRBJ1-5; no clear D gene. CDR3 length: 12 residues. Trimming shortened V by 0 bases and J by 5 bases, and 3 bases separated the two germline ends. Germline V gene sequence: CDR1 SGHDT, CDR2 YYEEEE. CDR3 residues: CASSLVDQPQHF. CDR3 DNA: TGTGCCAGCAGCTTGGTAGATCAGCCCCAGCATTTT.

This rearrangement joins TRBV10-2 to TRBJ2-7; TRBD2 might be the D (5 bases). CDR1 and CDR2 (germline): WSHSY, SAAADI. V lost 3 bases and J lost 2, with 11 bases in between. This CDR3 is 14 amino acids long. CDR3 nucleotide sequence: TGCGCCAGCAGTGACTCAGGACTTACCTACGAGCAGTACTTC. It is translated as CASSDSGLTYEQYF.

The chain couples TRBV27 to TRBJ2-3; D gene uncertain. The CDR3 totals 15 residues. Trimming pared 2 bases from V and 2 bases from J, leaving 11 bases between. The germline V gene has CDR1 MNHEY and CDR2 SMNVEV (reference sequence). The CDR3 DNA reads TGTGCCAGCAGTTTAGGCGCCAGGCCCACAGATACGCAGTATTTT. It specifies CASSLGARPTDTQYF.

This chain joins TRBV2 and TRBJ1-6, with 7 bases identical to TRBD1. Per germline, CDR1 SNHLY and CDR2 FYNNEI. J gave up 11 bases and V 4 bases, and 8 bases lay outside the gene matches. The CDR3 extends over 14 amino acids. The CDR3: CASSGRTGPTPLHF. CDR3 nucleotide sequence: TGTGCCAGCAGTGGGCGGACAGGACCGACACCCCTCCACTTT.